The 30 T cell receptor beta chains below were found in one sample sequenced in a study of OX40 agonist ivuxolimab in advanced cancers. The library was generated by the immunoSEQ multiplex PCR assay. The table comes from immuneACCESS by way of TCRdb, which keeps in-frame sequences with V and J called. Part of the clones is missing from these tables; in studies checked, under half for an unresolved V gene and the rest for unknown reasons. The sample table shows about 61,000 clones, and about 86% are seen once. Roughly 0.5% of the sample rests with the top ten. The sequenced sample was CD4+ or CD8+ T cells sorted from blood, obtained in a trial of the OX40 agonist ivuxolimab. These receptors were obtained from an adult with an advanced solid tumor such as melanoma, head and neck, liver or kidney cancer.

The V and J genes are TRBV10-1 and TRBJ2-2; TRBD1 might be the D (6 bases). Per the germline V gene, CDR1 is WNHNN and CDR2 is SYGVQD (reference sequence). This CDR3 spans 13 amino acids. V was pared by 7 bases and J by 6 bases, with 12 bases between. CDR3 DNA: TGCGCCAGCAAGGCCACAGGGCCCGGGGAGCTGTTTTTT. Encoded protein: CASKATGPGELFF.

The J gene is TRBJ1-1, the V gene TRBV27; unclear D gene. Per the germline V gene, CDR1 is MNHEY and CDR2 is SMNVEV (reference sequence). The CDR3 is 16 amino acids. Trimming left V 2 bases short and J 2 bases short, with 15 bases between. As DNA, the CDR3 is TGTGCCAGCAGTTTAGATATCGGCGGATCTAACACTGAAGCTTTCTTT. Protein: CASSLDIGGSNTEAFF.

J is TRBJ2-2 and V is TRBV28; D could derive from TRBD1 or TRBD2 (6 bases each). Germline CDR1 MDHEN, CDR2 SYDVKM. The CDR3 is 15 residues long. V lost 6 bases and J 5 bases, leaving 16 bases between the germline ends. The CDR3 bases are TGTGCCAGCAGAGGCACATGGAGGGGGACCGGGGAGCTGTTTTTT. Its translation: CASRGTWRGTGELFF.

This clone occurred once. The V call is TRBV10-3, the J call TRBJ2-7; tentative D call: TRBD2 (5 bases). The CDR3 runs 14 residues. The V end lost 3 bases, the J end lost 6 bases, and 15 bases lay between the germline ends. In germline, CDR1 is ENHRY, CDR2 SYGVKD. CDR3 in amino acids: CAISDVLLRGEQYF. The CDR3 nucleotides read TGTGCCATCAGTGACGTGCTCCTCCGGGGCGAGCAGTACTTC.

This clone was picked up one time. This chain uses TRBV5-4 with TRBJ2-2; D is uncertain. The germline CDR1 and CDR2 sequences are SGHNT and YYREEE (reference sequence). With 0 bases removed from V and 1 base from J, the gap between germline ends came to 7 bases. This CDR3 is built from 15 residues. As DNA, the CDR3 is TGTGCCAGCAGCTTGGAGGCGCGGAACACCGGGGAGCTGTTTTTT. It translates to CASSLEARNTGELFF.

The V and J genes are TRBV19 and TRBJ1-3; D not resolved. Germline V gene data show CDR1 as LNHDA and CDR2 as SQIVND (reference sequence). The CDR3 contains 11 residues. The V gene lost 6 bases and the J gene lost 6 bases, with 6 bases spanning the gap. As DNA, the CDR3 is TGTGCCAGTAGAAACGCAAACACCATATATTTT. Translation gives CASRNANTIYF. The variable domain in full, with the rest retrieved from reference TRBV19 and TRBJ1-3, is DGGITQSPKYLFRKEGQNVTLSCEQNLNHDAMYWYRQDPGQGLRLIYYSQIVNDFQKGDIAEGYSVSREKKESFPLTVTSAQKNPTAFYLCASRNANTIYFGEGSWLTVV.

The chain employs TRBV5-8 and TRBJ1-3; D not certain. The CDR3 covers 17 residues. CDR1 and CDR2 from the germline V gene are SGHTS and YDEGEE. Deletions cut 0 bases from V and 0 bases from J, with 13 bases between. The CDR3: CASSLVRSGRSGNTIYF. CDR3 sequence (DNA): TGTGCCAGCAGCTTGGTCCGGTCAGGACGCTCTGGAAACACCATATATTTT.

The rearrangement links TRBV6-1 to TRBJ1-1; D not certain. Trimming left V 1 base short and J 0 bases short, with 6 bases between. The CDR3 extends over 14 amino acids. Germline CDR1 and CDR2: MNHNS and SASEGT. The CDR3 here is CASSEGWMNTEAFF. In DNA form, the CDR3 reads TGTGCCAGCAGTGAAGGTTGGATGAACACTGAAGCTTTCTTT.

The rearrangement uses TRBV5-1 and TRBJ1-1; D is uncertain. Germline lookup yields CDR1 SGHRS and CDR2 YFSETQ. The CDR3 length is 14 residues. V was shortened by 4 bases and J by 1 base, with 11 bases between the two germline ends. As DNA, the CDR3 is TGCGCCAGCAGCGGTCCCGACGAGAACACTGAAGCTTTCTTT. Its protein is CASSGPDENTEAFF.

This clone came up once. CDR3 sequence (DNA): TGTGCCAGCTCACCAGTCGGAGGACGGGGTGAAGCTTTCTTT. Translation: CASSPVGGRGEAFF. This chain connects TRBV18 to TRBJ1-1; D is uncertain. Germline V lookup: CDR1 KGHSH, CDR2 LQKENI. The V end lost 2 bases, the J end lost 7 bases, and 14 bases lay between the germline ends. The CDR3 extends over 14 amino acids.

The rearrangement uses TRBV9 and TRBJ2-1; D call uncertain. Germline lookup yields CDR1 SGDLS and CDR2 YYNGEE. The CDR3 consists of 15 residues. The ends were cut back, 0 bases at V and 4 bases at J, with 11 bases in the middle. The CDR3 coding sequence is TGTGCCAGCAGCGTAGGGGTAGAAATTTACAATGAGCAGTTCTTC. As protein: CASSVGVEIYNEQFF.

The V call is TRBV5-1, the J call TRBJ2-1; the D is unclear. The CDR3 sequence is 12 residues long. The germline gives CDR1 SGHRS, CDR2 YFSETQ. V lost 1 base and J 5 bases, leaving 4 bases between the germline ends. The CDR3 reads CASSLYNNEQFF. The CDR3 DNA reads TGCGCCAGCAGCTTGTACAACAATGAGCAGTTCTTC.

This chain connects TRBV5-6 to TRBJ2-7, with 9 nucleotides matching TRBD1. Trimming took 4 bases from V and 6 from J; bases not matched to a gene: 5. The germline gives CDR1 SGHDT, CDR2 YYEEEE. The CDR3 covers 13 residues. CDR3 sequence (DNA): TGTGCCAGCAGCGCCGGGACAGGGCTCGAGCAGTACTTC. Protein: CASSAGTGLEQYF.

J is TRBJ2-5 and V is TRBV7-2; either TRBD1 or TRBD2 may fit D (5 bases each). Trimming left V 5 bases short and J 4 bases short, with 17 bases between. Germline V CDR1 and CDR2: SGHTA, FQGNSA. The CDR3 length is 15 residues. In DNA, the CDR3 is TGTGCCAGCAGCCTCAAACAGGTTGGGGGAGAGACCCAGTACTTC. Translation gives CASSLKQVGGETQYF.

J is TRBJ2-1 and V is TRBV4-1; TRBD1 matches 8 bases. Germline CDR1 is MGHRA and CDR2 is YSYEKL. The length of the CDR3 is 15 residues. The V gene end was trimmed by 6 bases and the J gene end by 8 bases; junction bases not matched to a gene: 12. The CDR3 sequence is CASRNRDRPHDEQFF. CDR3 nucleotides: TGCGCCAGCAGAAACCGGGACAGGCCACACGATGAGCAGTTCTTC.

V gene TRBV9 combines with J gene TRBJ2-1, with a weak D call TRBD2 (6 bases). Between the trimmed V and J ends, which lost 4 bases and 8 bases, there was a span of 19 bases. Germline values: CDR1 SGDLS, CDR2 YYNGEE. This CDR3 contains 15 residues. CDR3: CASSTRDSLGYEQFF. The CDR3 nucleotides read TGTGCCAGCAGCACCCGGGACTCTTTGGGTTATGAGCAGTTCTTC.

The chain has TRBV2 and TRBJ2-2, with D possibly matching TRBD1 (5 bases). The CDR3 spans 13 residues. V lost 9 bases, J lost 7 bases, and 15 bases lay in between. From germline, CDR1 is SNHLY and CDR2 FYNNEI. CDR3 in DNA: TGTGCCAGAAAAGCTGATCAGGGCGGGGAGCTGTTTTTT. This sequence encodes CARKADQGGELFF.

This clone has only a few counts. The chain uses TRBV7-2 and TRBJ2-2, with D hard to call. Germline-derived CDR1 and CDR2 are SGHTA and FQGNSA. Trimming removed 0 bases from V and 7 bases from J, with 9 bases in between. The CDR3 contains 14 residues. The CDR3 is CASSLAGRSGELFF. The CDR3 DNA is TGTGCCAGCAGCTTAGCTGGTCGGAGCGGGGAGCTGTTTTTT.

V gene TRBV6-1 combines with J gene TRBJ1-2; D possibly corresponds to TRBD1 (5 bases). CDR1 MNHNS and CDR2 SASEGT come from the germline V gene. This CDR3 has 12 residues. V gave up 3 bases and J gave up 4 bases, with 6 bases separating them. The CDR3 here is CASSDGTYGYTF. The CDR3 DNA sequence: TGTGCCAGCAGTGACGGGACCTATGGCTACACCTTC.

The chain combines TRBV6-5 with TRBJ2-3, with 9 bases identical to TRBD2. There are 15 residues in the CDR3. Germline V gives CDR1 MNHEY, CDR2 SVGAGI. J lost 4 bases, V lost 2 bases, and 4 bases had no gene match. DNA of the CDR3: TGTGCCAGCAGTTACCGACTAGCGGCCTCAGATACGCAGTATTTT. It is translated as CASSYRLAASDTQYF.

The V call is TRBV5-1, the J call TRBJ2-1; 13 bases line up with TRBD2. Germline V gene lookup returns CDR1 SGHRS and CDR2 YFSETQ. V was pared by 4 bases and J by 8 bases, with 6 bases of the junction left unmatched. The CDR3 extends over 15 amino acids. CDR3 bases: TGCGCCAGCAGCCCCGGACTAGCGGGAGTCCATGAGCAGTTCTTC. This encodes CASSPGLAGVHEQFF.

This chain connects TRBV13 to TRBJ1-2; D unresolved. The V gene's germline CDR1 is PRHDT and CDR2 FYEKMQ (reference sequence). The CDR3 is made up of 13 amino acids. The V gene lost 2 bases and the J gene lost 5 bases, with 9 bases spanning the gap. The CDR3 coding sequence is TGTGCCAGCAGCTTACGGACGTCGTATGGCTACACCTTC. Its translation: CASSLRTSYGYTF.

The rearrangement links TRBV5-6 to TRBJ2-7; D not certain. Germline-derived CDR1 and CDR2 are SGHDT and YYEEEE. Trimming removed 0 bases at V and 3 bases at J, with 10 bases between. This CDR3 has 14 residues. The CDR3 is CASSLVGSDYEQYF. The CDR3, as DNA: TGTGCCAGCAGCTTGGTGGGATCCGACTACGAGCAGTACTTC.

The V gene is TRBV4-1, the J gene TRBJ2-1, with 10 bases matching TRBD1. The CDR3 sequence is 15 residues long. V trimming: 1 base; J trimming: 7 bases; junction bases outside the gene matches: 4. Germline-derived CDR1 and CDR2 are MGHRA and YSYEKL. The CDR3 here is CASSQGTGGRNEQFF. Here the CDR3 DNA reads TGCGCCAGCAGCCAAGGGACAGGGGGTCGGAATGAGCAGTTCTTC.

The chain carries TRBV7-2 and TRBJ1-2; a weak D match, TRBD1 (5 bases). The ends were cut back, 1 base at V and 8 bases at J, with 14 bases in the middle. The CDR3 has 14 residues. CDR1 and CDR2 from the germline V gene are SGHTA and FQGNSA. CDR3 sequence: CASSLDRQTGGYTF. The DNA of the CDR3 is TGTGCCAGCAGCTTAGATAGACAGACGGGAGGCTACACCTTC. Full variable domain (outside the CDR3, taken from reference TRBV7-2 and TRBJ1-2): GAGVSQSPSNKVTEKGKDVELRCDPISGHTALYWYRQSLGQGLEFLIYFQGNSAPDKSGLPSDRFSAERTGGSVSTLTIQRTQQEDSAVYLCASSLDRQTGGYTFGSGTRLTVV.

The genes are TRBV9 and TRBJ1-2; D is unresolved. The CDR3 is 12 amino acids. Trimming cost V 0 bases and J 4 bases, with 4 bases left between them. Germline values: CDR1 SGDLS, CDR2 YYNGEE. CDR3 sequence (DNA): TGTGCCAGCAGCGTAGACACCTATGGCTACACCTTC. This codes for CASSVDTYGYTF.

J is TRBJ2-7 and V is TRBV19; the match to TRBD1 covers 8 bases. Looked up from germline, CDR1 is LNHDA and CDR2 is SQIVND (reference sequence). The CDR3 is made up of 14 amino acids. After removal of 5 bases from V and 3 bases from J, the junction contained 6 bases not matched to a gene. CDR3 bases: TGTGCCAGTAGTCCCAGGACAGGGCGCTACGAGCAGTACTTC. It encodes CASSPRTGRYEQYF.

The chain has TRBV7-9 and TRBJ2-5; 8 bases align to TRBD2. Losses at the gene ends were 2 bases for V and 2 bases for J; bases not matched to a gene: 4. Germline assignment: CDR1 SEHNR and CDR2 FQNEAQ (reference sequence). CDR3 length: 15 amino acids. The CDR3 DNA is TGTGCCAGCAGCTTATTGGCGGGAGGACAAGAGACCCAGTACTTC. This codes for CASSLLAGGQETQYF. Combining the CDR3 with reference TRBV7-9 and TRBJ2-5 gives the whole variable domain DTGVSQNPRHKITKRGQNVTFRCDPISEHNRLYWYRQTLGQGPEFLTYFQNEAQLEKSRLLSDRFSAERPKGSFSTLEIQRTEQGDSAMYLCASSLLAGGQETQYFGPGTRLLVL.

J is TRBJ2-3 and V is TRBV9, with 8 bases lining up with TRBD2. The CDR3 totals 18 residues. J lost 0 bases, V lost 0 bases, and 9 bases had no gene match. Germline V CDR1 and CDR2: SGDLS, YYNGEE. This CDR3 reads CASSVVGAGVTSTDTQYF. The DNA for the CDR3 is TGTGCCAGCAGCGTAGTGGGAGCGGGGGTTACTAGCACAGATACGCAGTATTTT.

The chain joins TRBV7-9 to TRBJ1-2, with a possible D match to TRBD1 (6 bases). V was clipped by 3 bases and J by 6 bases, with 11 bases between them. The CDR3 is 13 residues long. CDR1 and CDR2 (germline): SEHNR, FQNEAQ (reference sequence). The CDR3 loop is CASSFGQGNGYTF. CDR3 nucleotides: TGTGCCAGCAGCTTTGGTCAGGGGAATGGCTACACCTTC.